One and the same sample provided the 3 T cell receptor beta chains below, sequenced in a study of T cell responses to AZD1222 COVID-19 vaccine. Some clones are missing from TCRdb's copy, which holds only in-frame ones; the method was immunoSEQ multiplex PCR. This sample has 73,000 or so clones, with roughly 80% found just once. The starting material was peripheral blood, obtained 28 days after the second AZD1222 dose. The receptor source for this set is an adult who received the AZD1222 COVID-19 vaccine.

The genes are TRBV28 and TRBJ1-3, with D perhaps TRBD1 (5 bases). This CDR3 is 15 amino acids long. V shed 4 bases and J shed 0 bases, with 10 bases lying between them. The germline gives CDR1 MDHEN, CDR2 SYDVKM. CDR3 in DNA: TGTGCCAGCAGTTCGGGACTGCGCTCTGGAAACACCATATATTTT. This encodes CASSSGLRSGNTIYF.

The V and J genes are TRBV28 and TRBJ1-2; D ambiguous. Germline values: CDR1 MDHEN, CDR2 SYDVKM. Trimming shortened V by 8 bases and J by 2 bases, and 15 bases separated the two germline ends. There are 14 residues in the CDR3. The CDR3: CASSSPGGNYGYTF. The CDR3 nucleotides are TGTGCCAGCTCTTCGCCGGGCGGGAACTATGGCTACACCTTC.

The chain couples TRBV28 to TRBJ1-6, with a tentative D call TRBD1 (5 bases). The length of the CDR3 is 16 residues. Germline V gene data show CDR1 as MDHEN and CDR2 as SYDVKM. The V end was cut by 7 bases, the J end by 10 bases, with 23 bases between. The CDR3 protein is CASTKTRGTLGSPLHF. The CDR3 coding sequence is TGTGCCAGCACCAAAACCCGAGGGACTCTGGGCTCACCCCTCCACTTT.